Below are 18 T cell receptor beta chains sequenced from a single sample in a study of beta chain features in type 1 diabetes. The investigators reverse transcribed all of the isolated RNA, so they sequenced expressed TCRB transcripts. TCRdb's table, derived via immunoSEQ multiplex PCR, lists solely in-frame clones and lacks some. The sample includes hundreds of thousands of clones, around 15% of them seen just once. What was sequenced was naive CD4+ T cells from blood. The receptors here all came from a man aged 18-30 years in good health.

This chain links TRBV5-1 with TRBJ1-1; 7 bases agree with TRBD1. The CDR3 has 16 residues. Losses at the gene ends were 4 bases for V and 1 base for J; bases not matched to a gene: 10. CDR1 is SGHRS, CDR2 YFSETQ, per germline. CDR3 in DNA: TGCGCCAGCAGCACTACACAAACAGGGGCGAACACTGAAGCTTTCTTT. Translated: CASSTTQTGANTEAFF. The complete variable domain, with remaining parts taken from reference TRBV5-1 and TRBJ1-1, reads KAGVTQTPRYLIKTRGQQVTLSCSPISGHRSVSWYQQTPGQGLQFLFEYFSETQRNKGNFPGRFSGRQFSNSRSEMNVSTLELGDSALYLCASSTTQTGANTEAFFGQGTRLTVV.

This clone was seen a handful of times. The J gene is TRBJ2-1, the V gene TRBV18; D perhaps matches TRBD2 (5 bases). Germline V gives CDR1 KGHSH, CDR2 LQKENI. The CDR3 length is 14 residues. Trimming took off 0 bases at V and 8 bases at J, with 11 bases between the two ends. The DNA for the CDR3 is TGTGCCAGCTCACCACCGAGAGGGCGGGATGAGCAGTTCTTC. Amino acid sequence: CASSPPRGRDEQFF.

At least ten counts were recorded for this clone. The CDR3 loop is CAITGVGTDTQYF. CDR3 in DNA: TGTGCCATCACAGGGGTGGGAACAGATACGCAGTATTTT. This chain links TRBV10-3 with TRBJ2-3, with D possibly TRBD1 on 6 matching bases. The CDR3 contains 13 residues. Germline V CDR1 and CDR2: ENHRY, SYGVKD. With 7 bases removed from V and 3 bases from J, the gap between germline ends came to 11 bases.

The DNA for the CDR3 is TGTGCCAGCAGTCCTCAACTTCAGACAGGCCTTTCCTATGGCTACACCTTC. Protein: CASSPQLQTGLSYGYTF. The chain employs TRBV7-6 and TRBJ1-2, with D possibly being TRBD1 (6 bases). The CDR3 is 17 residues long. Germline CDR1 and CDR2: SGHVS and FNYEAQ. V lost 6 bases and J lost 4, with 24 bases in between.

This clone has only a few counts. The chain has TRBV7-6 and TRBJ1-2, with unresolved D. Trimming stripped 4 bases from V and 2 bases from J, with 17 bases between. This CDR3 is built from 16 residues. The germline V gene encodes CDR1 SGHVS and CDR2 FNYEAQ. CDR3 sequence: CASSSNIPQLNYGYTF. For the CDR3, the DNA is TGTGCCAGCAGCTCTAACATCCCTCAACTAAACTATGGCTACACCTTC.

This clone was counted a few times. The chain recombines TRBV30 with TRBJ1-2; TRBD1 is a possible D gene (5 bases). CDR3 length equals 13 residues. Germline CDR1 reads GTSNPN; CDR2 reads SVGIG (reference sequence). Trimming removed 2 bases at V and 4 bases at J, with 11 bases between. CDR3 in amino acids: CAWSRQGVYGYTF. The CDR3 DNA reads as TGTGCCTGGAGTCGGCAGGGTGTCTATGGCTACACCTTC.

The chain employs TRBV7-9 and TRBJ1-1; 12 bases map to TRBD1. Per the germline V gene, CDR1 is SEHNR and CDR2 is FQNEAQ (reference sequence). The V and J ends lost 1 base and 2 bases, in that order; junction bases with no gene match: 8. The CDR3 has 18 amino acids. Written as DNA, the CDR3 is TGTGCCAGCAGCTTAGACCCCGGGACAGGGGGCTCCAACACTGAAGCTTTCTTT. Protein: CASSLDPGTGGSNTEAFF.

The chain is built from TRBV5-1 and TRBJ2-7; 9 bases align to TRBD1. Germline assignment: CDR1 SGHRS and CDR2 YFSETQ. J lost 3 bases, V lost 4 bases, and 8 bases had no gene match. This CDR3 region has 15 residues. The CDR3 bases are TGCGCCAGCAGCGGAGGACAGGGGAAGATCTACGAGCAGTACTTC. Translating it yields CASSGGQGKIYEQYF.

This chain joins TRBV7-3 and TRBJ2-1; D gene ambiguous. Germline V CDR1 and CDR2: SGHTA, FQGTGA. Trimming took off 1 base at V and 8 bases at J, with 6 bases between the two ends. The CDR3 loop spans 12 amino acids. In nucleotides, the CDR3 is TGTGCCAGCAGCTTAATCGGGTATGAGCAGTTCTTC. It encodes CASSLIGYEQFF.

The rearrangement joins TRBV6-6 to TRBJ2-7, with D perhaps matching TRBD2 (5 bases). This CDR3 is built from 15 residues. Looked up from germline, CDR1 is MNHNY and CDR2 is SVGAGI (reference sequence). V was pared by 2 bases and J by 1 base, with 12 bases between. CDR3: CASSYSPEASYEQYF. The CDR3 region has the DNA TGTGCCAGCAGTTACAGTCCGGAGGCATCCTACGAGCAGTACTTC.

In this sample, this clone turned up a few times. The V and J genes are TRBV11-1 and TRBJ2-1, with D perhaps TRBD1 or TRBD2 (6 bases each). The CDR3 loop spans 15 amino acids. Germline loops: CDR1 SGHAT, CDR2 FQDESV (reference sequence). V lost 1 base and J 8 bases, leaving 15 bases between the germline ends. The CDR3 DNA reads as TGTGCCAGCAGCTTAGGGGGGGCCGTGGCACATGAGCAGTTCTTC. It codes for CASSLGGAVAHEQFF.

The chain joins TRBV7-3 to TRBJ2-1; a weak D match, TRBD2 (6 bases). This CDR3 comprises 14 residues. V lost 5 bases, J lost 5 bases, and 13 bases lay in between. Germline V gene lookup returns CDR1 SGHTA and CDR2 FQGTGA. DNA for the CDR3: TGTGCCAGCAGCGTTAGTAGCGGAAACAATGAGCAGTTCTTC. Amino acids: CASSVSSGNNEQFF.

This clone was observed a few times. This same CDR3 is encoded by further DNA sequences in the sample. The chain employs TRBV18 and TRBJ2-5; D may be TRBD2 (6 bases). There are 13 residues in the CDR3. Between the trimmed V and J ends, which lost 3 bases and 3 bases, there was a span of 8 bases. Germline lookup yields CDR1 KGHSH and CDR2 LQKENI. The CDR3 loop is CASSPGSKETQYF. For the CDR3, the DNA is TGTGCCAGCTCACCCGGGAGCAAAGAGACCCAGTACTTC.

V gene TRBV7-3 combines with J gene TRBJ2-3; the D gene is possibly TRBD2 (5 bases). Germline CDR1 and CDR2: SGHTA and FQGTGA. The CDR3 runs to 15 residues. V lost 0 bases and J 4 bases, leaving 11 bases between the germline ends. In DNA, the CDR3 is TGTGCCAGCAGCTTAACGCGGGCCGGGGCAGATACGCAGTATTTT. Amino acid sequence: CASSLTRAGADTQYF.

This clone was seen a handful of times. The genes are TRBV2 and TRBJ2-7; 8 bases map to TRBD2. V trimming: 3 bases; J trimming: 3 bases; junction bases outside the gene matches: 4. The germline V gene encodes CDR1 SNHLY and CDR2 FYNNEI. This CDR3 is 14 amino acids long. CDR3 sequence reads: CASSDAGGLYEQYF. CDR3 nucleotide sequence: TGTGCCAGCAGTGATGCGGGAGGCCTCTACGAGCAGTACTTC.

This clone was seen only a few times. The V gene is TRBV5-4, the J gene TRBJ2-5; D unresolved. The germline V gene encodes CDR1 SGHNT and CDR2 YYREEE (reference sequence). This CDR3 has 14 amino acids. Trimming stripped 3 bases from V and 6 bases from J, with 15 bases between. The DNA for the CDR3 is TGTGCCAGCAGCTCTCCGAATAATGACAAGACCCAGTACTTC. This translates into CASSSPNNDKTQYF.

The chain employs TRBV7-2 and TRBJ2-3, with 9 bases lining up with TRBD2. Germline V gene sequence: CDR1 SGHTA, CDR2 FQGNSA. V was pared by 6 bases and J by 6 bases, with 7 bases of the junction left unmatched. The CDR3 spans 14 residues. CDR3 nucleotide sequence: TGTGCCAGCAGACTCGGGACTAGCTGGGATACGCAGTATTTT. Amino acid sequence: CASRLGTSWDTQYF.

V gene TRBV7-9 combines with J gene TRBJ1-2; D unclear. This CDR3 has 14 amino acids. The V end lost 1 base, the J end lost 10 bases, and 16 bases lay between the germline ends. The germline V gene encodes CDR1 SEHNR and CDR2 FQNEAQ (reference sequence). The CDR3 DNA reads TGTGCCAGCAGCTTAGTAAAAAGGGAACAGTACTACACCTTC. Its protein product is CASSLVKREQYYTF. The entire variable domain, with the rest obtained from reference TRBV7-9 and TRBJ1-2, is as follows: DTGVSQNPRHKITKRGQNVTFRCDPISEHNRLYWYRQTLGQGPEFLTYFQNEAQLEKSRLLSDRFSAERPKGSFSTLEIQRTEQGDSAMYLCASSLVKREQYYTFGSGTRLTVV.